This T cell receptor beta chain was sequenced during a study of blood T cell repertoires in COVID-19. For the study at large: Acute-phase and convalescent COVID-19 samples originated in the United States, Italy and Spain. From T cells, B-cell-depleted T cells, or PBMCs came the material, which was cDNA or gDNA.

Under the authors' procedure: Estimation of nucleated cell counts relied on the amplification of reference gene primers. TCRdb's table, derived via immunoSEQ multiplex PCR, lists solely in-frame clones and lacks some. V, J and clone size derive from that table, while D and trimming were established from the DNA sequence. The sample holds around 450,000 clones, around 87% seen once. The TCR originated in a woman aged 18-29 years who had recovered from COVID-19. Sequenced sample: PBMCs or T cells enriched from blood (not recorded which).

The CDR3 spells CASSYSRAGAYNEQFF. In DNA, the CDR3 is TGTGCCAGCAGTTACTCGAGGGCCGGGGCCTACAATGAGCAGTTCTTC. V and J are TRBV6-5 and TRBJ2-1; weak D call: TRBD2 (5 bases). Trimming shortened V by 0 bases and J by 2 bases, and 11 bases separated the two germline ends. Germline V gene sequence: CDR1 MNHEY, CDR2 SVGAGI. The CDR3 sequence is 16 residues long.